A single count supports the clone carrying this T cell receptor (beta chain). No antigen is known for it. This sample is part of a study of cytotoxic CD8 clonotypes in ibrutinib-treated CLL. Broader study findings: A difference in sampling times existed between sustained-remission and progressing patients.

TCRdb keeps only in-frame clones here, not all; method: immunoSEQ multiplex PCR. The profile shows tens of thousands of clones, around half of them singletons. The germline gives CDR1 MDHEN, CDR2 SYDVKM. V was pared by 5 bases and J by 5 bases, with 15 bases between. The CDR3 runs 15 residues. The genes are TRBV28 and TRBJ1-4, with D unresolved. This sample comprised PBMCs, obtained after 12 months of ibrutinib treatment. This clonotype was sampled from a human donor with chronic lymphocytic leukemia. CDR3 DNA sequence: TGTGCCAGCAGTGGATCGGTGGATGTGAATGAAAAACTGTTTTTT. Amino acids: CASSGSVDVNEKLFF.